The 25 T cell receptor beta chains given below trace back to one sample, sequenced in a study of cytomegalovirus exposure and HLA in healthy donors. Vbeta (60) and Jbeta (13) primers were used in the PCR. Sequencing was performed with immunoSEQ multiplex PCR; in TCRdb, only in-frame clones are kept and a portion is missing. The sample is made up of 150,000 to 200,000 clones, and the top ten hold over 1% of it. The sequenced sample was PBMCs. Receptors originate from a woman aged 55-69 years in good health and CMV-seronegative.

The J gene is TRBJ1-6, the V gene TRBV6-5, with 9 bases identical to TRBD1. The CDR3 has 15 amino acids. Germline CDR1 and CDR2: MNHEY and SVGAGI. Trimming took 0 bases from V and 6 from J; bases not matched to a gene: 0. CDR3 in amino acids: CASSYSGQGNSPLHF. The CDR3 region has the DNA TGTGCCAGCAGTTACTCGGGACAGGGTAATTCACCCCTCCACTTT.

This sequence joins TRBV5-8 and TRBJ2-1; D is possibly TRBD1 (6 bases). The CDR3 sequence is 15 residues long. The germline V and J ends were trimmed by 2 bases and 8 bases, with 17 bases remaining between them. In germline, CDR1 is SGHTS, CDR2 YDEGEE. CDR3 sequence (DNA): TGTGCCAGCAGCTTTAACCCACAGGGTGGGGATGAGCAGTTCTTC. It is translated as CASSFNPQGGDEQFF. Looking up the rest from reference TRBV5-8 and TRBJ2-1 gives the full variable domain: EAGVTQSPTHLIKTRGQQATLRCSPISGHTSVYWYQQALGLGLQFLLWYDEGEERNRGNFPPRFSGRQFPNYSSELNVNALELEDSALYLCASSFNPQGGDEQFFGPGTRLTVL.

The chain combines TRBV27 with TRBJ1-4, with 7 bases fitting TRBD1. The CDR3 is made up of 14 amino acids. The J segment lost 2 bases and the V segment lost 4 bases, leaving 1 base of the junction unmatched. Germline V gene lookup returns CDR1 MNHEY and CDR2 SMNVEV (reference sequence). CDR3 in DNA: TGTGCCAGCAGTTCGGGACAGACTAATGAAAAACTGTTTTTT. Its protein product is CASSSGQTNEKLFF.

The chain carries TRBV11-3 and TRBJ2-7, with D unclear. Germline V gene lookup returns CDR1 SGHNT and CDR2 YENEEA. V was pared by 5 bases and J by 6 bases, with 17 bases between. The CDR3 has 14 amino acids. CDR3 bases: TGTGCCAGCAGCCCCGGCGACACGTACGTCGAGCAGTACTTC. It is translated as CASSPGDTYVEQYF.

The V gene is TRBV6-6, the J gene TRBJ1-1; 7 bases fit TRBD1. Germline V gene lookup returns CDR1 MNHNY and CDR2 SVGAGI (reference sequence). CDR3 length equals 12 residues. Trimming took 8 bases from V and 6 from J; bases not matched to a gene: 6. CDR3 residues: CASGTVGSEAFF. CDR3 nucleotide sequence: TGTGCCAGCGGGACAGTGGGATCTGAAGCTTTCTTT.

CDR3 bases: TGTGCCAGCAGCTTGAAGAGGACTAACCCAGATACGCAGTATTTT. Translation gives CASSLKRTNPDTQYF. The chain combines TRBV7-3 with TRBJ2-3; maybe TRBD2 (6 bases). With 3 bases removed from V and 4 bases from J, the gap between germline ends came to 14 bases. Germline V lookup: CDR1 SGHTA, CDR2 FQGTGA. This CDR3 contains 15 residues.

This chain links TRBV7-9 with TRBJ2-6; D is uncertain. Trimming took off 0 bases at V and 0 bases at J, with 3 bases between the two ends. The CDR3 runs 15 residues. Germline CDR1 SEHNR, CDR2 FQNEAQ (reference sequence). The chain's CDR3 is CASSLALSGANVLTF. DNA for the CDR3: TGTGCCAGCAGCTTAGCCCTCTCTGGGGCCAACGTCCTGACTTTC.

This chain uses TRBV30 with TRBJ2-3; D is perhaps TRBD1 (6 bases). CDR3 length equals 13 residues. From germline, CDR1 is GTSNPN and CDR2 SVGIG (reference sequence). Trimming took 5 bases from V and 0 from J, leaving 9 bases between them. The CDR3 protein is CAWAGASTDTQYF. DNA of the CDR3: TGTGCCTGGGCAGGGGCTAGCACAGATACGCAGTATTTT.

The chain joins TRBV10-3 to TRBJ2-7, with D perhaps matching TRBD1 (5 bases). Trimming took off 11 bases at V and 2 bases at J, with 13 bases between the two ends. Germline-derived CDR1 and CDR2 are ENHRY and SYGVKD. The CDR3 is 12 residues long. CDR3 amino acids: CASSRQTYEQYF. The CDR3 DNA sequence: TGTGCCTCCTCAAGACAGACCTACGAGCAGTACTTC.

Comment on this clone: This sample includes further DNA sequences coding for the same CDR3. The rearrangement links TRBV2 to TRBJ1-1; D uncertain. V shed 4 bases and J shed 5 bases, with 11 bases lying between them. This CDR3 spans 13 amino acids. Germline values: CDR1 SNHLY, CDR2 FYNNEI. The CDR3, as DNA: TGTGCCAGCAGTGGAGGGAGAGGGACTGAAGCTTTCTTT. Its translation: CASSGGRGTEAFF.

The J gene is TRBJ1-2, the V gene TRBV6-6; 7 bases line up with TRBD1. Germline-derived CDR1 and CDR2 are MNHNY and SVGAGI (reference sequence). V shed 2 bases, J shed 5 bases, and the junction held 2 bases outside the gene matches. The CDR3 totals 13 residues. The CDR3: CASSYTGQYGYTF. In nucleotides, the CDR3 is TGTGCCAGCAGTTACACGGGACAGTATGGCTACACCTTC.

The V call is TRBV30, the J call TRBJ1-1; D perhaps matches TRBD1 (5 bases). V gave up 5 bases and J gave up 5 bases, with 12 bases separating them. The CDR3 consists of 12 residues. The germline V gene encodes CDR1 GTSNPN and CDR2 SVGIG (reference sequence). The CDR3 here is CAWGGLGTEAFF. As DNA, the CDR3 is TGTGCCTGGGGGGGGTTGGGGACTGAAGCTTTCTTT.

The V call is TRBV5-4, the J call TRBJ2-2; D call uncertain. From germline, CDR1 is SGHNT and CDR2 YYREEE (reference sequence). CDR3 length: 17 amino acids. Deletions cut 3 bases from V and 4 bases from J, with 19 bases between. The CDR3 DNA reads as TGTGCCAGCAGCTCTCTTGTTTTGCGTTCGGGCACCGGGGAGCTGTTTTTT. Translated, it gives CASSSLVLRSGTGELFF. Full variable domain (remainder filled in from reference TRBV5-4 and TRBJ2-2): ETGVTQSPTHLIKTRGQQVTLRCSSQSGHNTVSWYQQALGQGPQFIFQYYREEENGRGNFPPRFSGLQFPNYSSELNVNALELDDSALYLCASSSLVLRSGTGELFFGEGSRLTVL.

This sequence joins TRBV25-1 and TRBJ1-5; possible D gene TRBD1, 5 bases. There are 13 residues in the CDR3. The V gene's germline CDR1 is MGHDK and CDR2 SYGVNS. Trimming stripped 3 bases from V and 4 bases from J, with 7 bases between. The CDR3 DNA sequence: TGTGCCAGCAGTGACAGGGCTAATCAGCCCCAGCATTTT. Its translation: CASSDRANQPQHF.

The chain employs TRBV2 and TRBJ2-5, with D maybe TRBD2 (5 bases). Germline assignment: CDR1 SNHLY and CDR2 FYNNEI. The V end was cut by 5 bases, the J end by 5 bases, with 12 bases between. The CDR3 extends over 13 amino acids. DNA for the CDR3: TGTGCCAGCAGTAGCGGCGTGGTTGAGACCCAGTACTTC. Its protein is CASSSGVVETQYF.

V gene TRBV7-8 combines with J gene TRBJ2-7; 8 positions match TRBD2. Trimming removed 5 bases from V and 5 bases from J; junction bases left unmatched: 5. This CDR3 contains 13 residues. Germline-derived CDR1 and CDR2 are SGHVS and FQNEAQ. CDR3 in DNA: TGTGCCAGCAGCAGCGGGAGAACCGACGAGCAGTACTTC. It specifies CASSSGRTDEQYF. Full variable domain (rest looked up from reference TRBV7-8 and TRBJ2-7): GAGVSQSPRYKVAKRGQDVALRCDPISGHVSLFWYQQALGQGPEFLTYFQNEAQLDKSGLPSDRFFAERPEGSVSTLKIQRTQQEDSAVYLCASSSGRTDEQYFGPGTRLTVT.

The chain recombines TRBV6-1 with TRBJ2-2; 13 bases map to TRBD2. Germline V gene sequence: CDR1 MNHNS, CDR2 SASEGT. V gave up 3 bases and J gave up 9 bases; unmatched junction bases: 13. The CDR3 covers 18 residues. The chain's CDR3 is CASSESGRGLAGDRELFF. In nucleotides, the CDR3 is TGTGCCAGCAGTGAGTCGGGTCGCGGACTAGCGGGAGATAGGGAGCTGTTTTTT.

The chain joins TRBV2 to TRBJ1-4; no reliable D call. The V gene lost 6 bases and the J gene lost 6 bases, with 8 bases spanning the gap. The CDR3 has 12 amino acids. Germline CDR1 reads SNHLY; CDR2 reads FYNNEI. As DNA, the CDR3 is TGTGCCAGCAGGCGGGAGGATGAAAAACTGTTTTTT. This translates into CASRREDEKLFF.

J is TRBJ2-2 and V is TRBV11-2, with TRBD2 identical over 14 bases. Germline assignment: CDR1 SGHAT and CDR2 FQNNGV. After removal of 5 bases from V and 4 bases from J, the junction contained 6 bases not matched to a gene. This CDR3 is built from 17 residues. CDR3 nucleotide sequence: TGTGCCAGCAGCCGACTAGCGGGGGGGCCTGGCACCGGGGAGCTGTTTTTT. Translating it yields CASSRLAGGPGTGELFF.

As to this clone: The sample contains more than one DNA sequence encoding this CDR3. The chain uses TRBV5-1 and TRBJ2-1; 7 nucleotides match TRBD1. This CDR3 spans 15 amino acids. CDR1 is SGHRS, CDR2 YFSETQ, per germline. Trimming at V came to 0 bases and at J to 2 bases, leaving 2 bases not matched to a gene. CDR3 nucleotides: TGCGCCAGCAGCTTGGTAGGGGGCACCTACAATGAGCAGTTCTTC. Protein product: CASSLVGGTYNEQFF.

As concerns this clone: A junction end diverges from the germline sequence, so it may reflect a read error. The genes are TRBV10-3 and TRBJ2-5; D could derive from TRBD1 or TRBD2 (6 bases each). The CDR3 totals 17 residues. In germline, CDR1 is ENHRY, CDR2 SYGVKD. In nucleotides, the CDR3 is TGTACCATCAGGGGAGAACCCCAAATTAGCGGTAAAGAGACCCAGTACTTC. Protein sequence: CTIRGEPQISGKETQYF.

V usage is TRBV9 and J usage is TRBJ1-2; tentative D call: TRBD1 (6 bases). Trimming left V 2 bases short and J 8 bases short, with 19 bases between. The CDR3 runs to 15 residues. CDR1 is SGDLS and CDR2 is YYNGEE in the germline V gene. CDR3 sequence: CASSVDPGQSIGYTF. The CDR3 bases are TGTGCCAGCAGCGTCGATCCGGGACAAAGTATCGGCTACACCTTC. Based on the CDR3 plus reference TRBV9 and TRBJ1-2, the full variable domain is DSGVTQTPKHLITATGQRVTLRCSPRSGDLSVYWYQQSLDQGLQFLIQYYNGEERAKGNILERFSAQQFPDLHSELNLSSLELGDSALYFCASSVDPGQSIGYTFGSGTRLTVV.

V gene TRBV5-4 combines with J gene TRBJ2-5, with 13 bases aligning to TRBD2. The germline CDR1 and CDR2 sequences are SGHNT and YYREEE (reference sequence). The ends lost 4 bases at V and 4 bases at J; junction bases unmatched: 13. CDR3 length: 18 residues. CDR3 sequence (DNA): TGTGCCAGCAGCGGGACCGGGACTAGCGGGAATCATCGAGAGACCCAGTACTTC. Residues: CASSGTGTSGNHRETQYF.

The chain carries TRBV9 and TRBJ2-1, with D possibly matching TRBD2 (5 bases). This CDR3 has 18 amino acids. Trimming shortened V by 0 bases and J by 0 bases, and 16 bases separated the two germline ends. Looked up from germline, CDR1 is SGDLS and CDR2 is YYNGEE. CDR3 region: CASSVGVKAGLSYNEQFF. The CDR3 nucleotides are TGTGCCAGCAGCGTAGGAGTAAAGGCGGGTCTCTCCTACAATGAGCAGTTCTTC. The full variable domain, with the rest looked up from reference TRBV9 and TRBJ2-1, is DSGVTQTPKHLITATGQRVTLRCSPRSGDLSVYWYQQSLDQGLQFLIQYYNGEERAKGNILERFSAQQFPDLHSELNLSSLELGDSALYFCASSVGVKAGLSYNEQFFGPGTRLTVL.

The rearrangement uses TRBV7-9 and TRBJ2-1; 8 bases match TRBD1. CDR3 length: 16 amino acids. The V gene end was trimmed by 6 bases and the J gene end by 2 bases; junction bases not matched to a gene: 9. Per germline, CDR1 SEHNR and CDR2 FQNEAQ (reference sequence). CDR3 loop: CASRHDRDRTYNEQFF. The DNA for the CDR3 is TGTGCCAGCAGACACGACCGGGACAGGACCTACAATGAGCAGTTCTTC.